These 23 T cell receptor beta chains originate from one sample sequenced in a study of cytomegalovirus exposure and HLA in healthy donors. The primer mix had 60 Vbeta and 13 Jbeta primers. The method was immunoSEQ multiplex PCR; TCRdb's version includes in-frame clones alone and lacks a portion of them. The sample has around 110,000 clones, around 69% seen once. Sample: PBMCs. The receptors here all came from a man younger than 35 in good health and CMV-seronegative.

CDR3 bases: TGTGCCAGCAGGGGTCTAGACCTCTACGAGCAGTACTTC. It translates to CASRGLDLYEQYF. The rearrangement links TRBV5-5 to TRBJ2-7; no clear D. V was trimmed by 5 bases and J by 3 bases, leaving 12 bases between them. Germline V gives CDR1 SGHKS, CDR2 YYEKEE (reference sequence). CDR3 length: 13 residues.

This chain links TRBV2 with TRBJ2-2; D call uncertain. Trimming removed 6 bases at V and 4 bases at J, with 6 bases between. Germline lookup yields CDR1 SNHLY and CDR2 FYNNEI. The CDR3 has 12 residues. Written as DNA, the CDR3 is TGTGCCAGCAGGCTCGGCACCGGGGAGCTGTTTTTT. Translating it yields CASRLGTGELFF.

The chain employs TRBV9 and TRBJ2-5; 9 positions agree with TRBD1. CDR1 is SGDLS, CDR2 YYNGEE, per germline. V lost 3 bases and J lost 5; bases outside the gene matches: 8. The CDR3 sequence is 15 residues long. CDR3 nucleotide sequence: TGTGCCAGCAGCGGTGGACAGGGGTTTGTGGAGACCCAGTACTTC. Translated, it gives CASSGGQGFVETQYF.

J is TRBJ2-6 and V is TRBV7-9; D possibly corresponds to TRBD1 (6 bases). The germline V gene encodes CDR1 SEHNR and CDR2 FQNEAQ (reference sequence). Trimming removed 1 base at V and 1 base at J, with 14 bases between. CDR3 size: 18 residues. CDR3 loop: CASSLDRARQSGANVLTF. The CDR3 coding sequence is TGTGCCAGCAGCTTAGACAGGGCCCGACAATCTGGGGCCAACGTCCTGACTTTC.

This clone was counted once. This rearrangement joins TRBV5-1 to TRBJ2-7, with D maybe TRBD2 (5 bases). The V end lost 0 bases, the J end lost 3 bases, and 13 bases lay between the germline ends. Germline V CDR1 and CDR2: SGHRS, YFSETQ. The CDR3 runs 15 residues. CDR3 nucleotide sequence: TGCGCCAGCAGCTTGGTAGGGTCCGAGGGCTACGAGCAGTACTTC. Translating gives CASSLVGSEGYEQYF.

The DNA of the CDR3 is TGCGCCAGCAGACTGATGCCTGATGGGACAGGGCGCTCCTACGAGCAGTACTTC. Protein sequence: CASRLMPDGTGRSYEQYF. V gene TRBV5-1 combines with J gene TRBJ2-7; 9 nucleotides align to TRBD1. The junction had 15 bases not matched to a gene; V was cut back by 5 bases and J by 0 bases. Germline CDR1 SGHRS, CDR2 YFSETQ. CDR3 length: 18 residues.

This clone was observed a single time. This chain links TRBV19 with TRBJ1-4, with D perhaps matching TRBD1 (6 bases). V was pared by 2 bases and J by 7 bases, with 8 bases between. Germline CDR1 and CDR2: LNHDA and SQIVND (reference sequence). This CDR3 has 13 amino acids. The CDR3 DNA is TGTGCCAGTAGTATACAGGGGCTTGAAAAACTGTTTTTT. As protein: CASSIQGLEKLFF.

This chain links TRBV28 with TRBJ1-2, with 7 bases aligning to TRBD1. This CDR3 spans 13 amino acids. The trim removed 6 bases at V and 8 bases at J, leaving 9 bases unmatched. CDR1 and CDR2 (germline): MDHEN, SYDVKM. The CDR3: CASSLMTGSGYTF. The DNA for the CDR3 is TGTGCCAGCAGCCTCATGACAGGGAGCGGCTACACCTTC.

The chain employs TRBV12-5 and TRBJ2-1, with 8 bases lining up with TRBD2. Germline V gene sequence: CDR1 LGHNT, CDR2 FRNRAP. This CDR3 has 17 amino acids. J lost 8 bases, V lost 3 bases, and 15 bases had no gene match. The CDR3 protein is CASGFGVSGGAVDEQFF. The CDR3 DNA follows: TGTGCTAGTGGTTTTGGGGTGTCGGGGGGGGCGGTCGATGAGCAGTTCTTC.

The J gene is TRBJ2-7, the V gene TRBV6-5; the D gene is possibly TRBD2 (5 bases). V was clipped by 2 bases and J by 4 bases, with 15 bases between them. Germline V gene data show CDR1 as MNHEY and CDR2 as SVGAGI. The CDR3 has 15 amino acids. The CDR3, as DNA: TGTGCCAGCAGTTACCGACCTGGCAGAGGGTACGAGCAGTACTTC. This translates into CASSYRPGRGYEQYF.

The chain uses TRBV9 and TRBJ2-2; TRBD2 aligns across 11 bases. The CDR3 has 16 amino acids. Germline assignment: CDR1 SGDLS and CDR2 YYNGEE. The trim removed 0 bases at V and 6 bases at J, leaving 4 bases unmatched. The CDR3: CASSVALAGGAGELFF. In DNA form, the CDR3 reads TGTGCCAGCAGCGTAGCGCTAGCGGGGGGTGCCGGGGAGCTGTTTTTT.

This chain connects TRBV5-1 to TRBJ2-2; unclear D gene. The germline V gene encodes CDR1 SGHRS and CDR2 YFSETQ. V was clipped by 4 bases and J by 6 bases, with 13 bases between them. The CDR3 contains 14 residues. The CDR3 loop reads CASSDSPGSGELFF. The CDR3 region has the DNA TGCGCCAGCAGCGATTCCCCCGGGTCCGGGGAGCTGTTTTTT.

The J gene is TRBJ1-1, the V gene TRBV28; TRBD1 aligns across 11 bases. This CDR3 contains 15 residues. V dropped 10 bases and J dropped 6; count of bases not matched to a gene: 13. CDR1 is MDHEN and CDR2 is SYDVKM in the germline V gene. The CDR3 DNA reads TGTGCCAAAAACCGGACAGGGGGCGGTTACGCTGAAGCTTTCTTT. Encoded protein: CAKNRTGGGYAEAFF. Drawing the rest from reference TRBV28 and TRBJ1-1, the complete variable domain is DVKVTQSSRYLVKRTGEKVFLECVQDMDHENMFWYRQDPGLGLRLIYFSYDVKMKEKGDIPEGYSVSREKKERFSLILESASTNQTSMYLCAKNRTGGGYAEAFFGQGTRLTVV.

The chain recombines TRBV6-5 with TRBJ2-7; possible D gene TRBD2, 5 bases. This CDR3 is built from 13 residues. Trimming pared 8 bases from V and 6 bases from J, leaving 17 bases between. CDR1 and CDR2 from the germline V gene are MNHEY and SVGAGI. Here the CDR3 DNA reads TGTGCCAGCCAACCGAATCGGGGTATCGAGCAGTACTTC. This codes for CASQPNRGIEQYF.

In DNA, the CDR3 is TGTGCCAGCTCACTTAACTCCGCCAGGGAAGCTTTCTTT. Its protein product is CASSLNSAREAFF. V is TRBV18 and J is TRBJ1-1; no clear D. V lost 4 bases, J lost 8 bases, and 14 bases lay in between. CDR1 KGHSH and CDR2 LQKENI come from the germline V gene. The length of the CDR3 is 13 residues.

This clone was seen just once. The chain links TRBV6-1 to TRBJ2-1; possible D gene TRBD2, 6 bases. CDR3 size: 13 residues. Trimming took off 0 bases at V and 10 bases at J, with 10 bases between the two ends. Germline lookup yields CDR1 MNHNS and CDR2 SASEGT. CDR3 region: CASSEAGGGEQFF. As DNA, the CDR3 is TGTGCCAGCAGTGAAGCTGGTGGAGGGGAGCAGTTCTTC.

This rearrangement joins TRBV18 to TRBJ2-3, with D possibly matching TRBD2 (6 bases). In germline, CDR1 is KGHSH, CDR2 LQKENI. Trimming shortened V by 2 bases and J by 6 bases, and 18 bases separated the two germline ends. CDR3 length: 16 amino acids. The CDR3 DNA is TGTGCCAGCTCACCAGTGGGAGGACGACAAACGGATACGCAGTATTTT. Translation: CASSPVGGRQTDTQYF.

CDR3: CASSPGQGGSPLHF. The CDR3 DNA reads TGTGCCAGCAGCCCCGGACAGGGCGGTTCACCCCTCCACTTT. V usage is TRBV7-2 and J usage is TRBJ1-6; 8 bases fit TRBD1. The CDR3 has 14 amino acids. Trimming cost V 5 bases and J 9 bases; bases outside gene matches: 6. Looked up from germline, CDR1 is SGHTA and CDR2 is FQGNSA.

The chain carries TRBV5-6 and TRBJ1-3, with 7 bases aligning to TRBD1. After removal of 4 bases from V and 3 bases from J, the junction contained 13 bases not matched to a gene. CDR3 length: 17 amino acids. Germline assignment: CDR1 SGHDT and CDR2 YYEEEE. The CDR3: CASSLSQQGQFGNTIYF. The CDR3 nucleotides are TGTGCCAGCAGCCTGTCCCAACAGGGGCAATTTGGAAACACCATATATTTT.

On this clone itself: The junction does not match germline at one end; this may be a read error. The chain uses TRBV5-1 and TRBJ1-2, with 7 nucleotides matching TRBD1. The CDR3 is 14 amino acids. CDR1 is SGHRS and CDR2 is YFSETQ in the germline V gene. The CDR3 DNA reads TGCGCCAGCAGCTCTCAGGGGGGACTCTATGGCTACCCCTTC. It encodes CASSSQGGLYGYPF.

The V gene is TRBV29-1, the J gene TRBJ2-5; D remains ambiguous. Per germline, CDR1 SQVTM and CDR2 ANQGSEA. Trimming took off 5 bases at V and 2 bases at J, with 6 bases between the two ends. The CDR3 covers 11 residues. The CDR3 sequence is CSVRRQETQYF. The CDR3, as DNA: TGCAGCGTTCGCAGACAAGAGACCCAGTACTTC.

The gene calls are TRBV5-1 and TRBJ1-2; D unclear. Trimming stripped 1 base from V and 2 bases from J, with 9 bases between. The V gene's germline CDR1 is SGHRS and CDR2 YFSETQ. The CDR3 sequence is 14 residues long. CDR3 region: CASSLTTLNYGYTF. CDR3 coding DNA: TGCGCCAGCAGCTTGACGACACTCAACTATGGCTACACCTTC.

The rearrangement links TRBV5-1 to TRBJ1-1; D perhaps matches TRBD1 (5 bases). The germline CDR1 and CDR2 sequences are SGHRS and YFSETQ. V was clipped by 3 bases and J by 4 bases, with 13 bases between them. The CDR3 consists of 14 residues. CDR3: CASSSLTGGTEAFF. The CDR3 coding sequence is TGCGCCAGCAGCTCGTTGACGGGGGGCACTGAAGCTTTCTTT.